The 29 T cell receptor beta chains listed next were all sequenced from one sample in a study of OX40 agonist ivuxolimab in advanced cancers. Profiling relied on immunoSEQ multiplex PCR, and the TCRdb table lists in-frame clones only, not all of them. The sample has under 65,000 clones, about 88% seen once. Sequences were derived from CD4+ or CD8+ T cells sorted from blood, sampled in a trial of the OX40 agonist ivuxolimab. The receptor source for this set is an adult with an advanced solid tumor such as melanoma, head and neck, liver or kidney cancer.

CDR3 sequence reads: CASSQGGRFTDTQYF. DNA of the CDR3: TGCGCCAGCAGCCAAGGCGGGAGGTTCACAGATACGCAGTATTTT. This sequence joins TRBV4-3 and TRBJ2-3, with 8 bases lining up with TRBD2. With 1 base clipped from V and 2 bases from J, the junction kept 2 bases outside the gene matches. The CDR3 contains 15 residues. Germline V CDR1 and CDR2: LGHNA, YSLEER.

The chain joins TRBV2 to TRBJ2-1, with 14 positions matching TRBD2. V trimming: 6 bases; J trimming: 7 bases; junction bases outside the gene matches: 14. The germline gives CDR1 SNHLY, CDR2 FYNNEI. The CDR3 loop spans 18 amino acids. Written as DNA, the CDR3 is TGTGCCAGCAGCCCCACTCCGGGACTAGCGGGAGCTGGGAATGAGCAGTTCTTC. Amino acids: CASSPTPGLAGAGNEQFF.

On this clone: This likely came from a read error, as a far larger clone is one base away. The V call is TRBV30, the J call TRBJ1-1; the D is unclear. The CDR3 spans 13 residues. The germline V gene has CDR1 GTSNPN and CDR2 SVGIG (reference sequence). Written as DNA, the CDR3 is TGTACCTGTAATAGTGGCTTGAACACTGAAGCTTTCTTT. Protein: CTCNSGLNTEAFF.

CDR3 nucleotides: TGTGCCAGCAGCTTATACGTAAGCACAGATACGCAGTATTTT. Translated: CASSLYVSTDTQYF. The chain joins TRBV7-6 to TRBJ2-3; D is unresolved. This CDR3 is built from 14 residues. V gave up 2 bases and J gave up 0 bases, with 6 bases separating them. CDR1 is SGHVS, CDR2 FNYEAQ, per germline.

In its sample, this clone was seen once. The CDR3, as DNA: TGTGCCAGCAGCTTCCGCTACGGCTCCTACGAGCAGTACGTC. Encoded protein: CASSFRYGSYEQYV. V gene TRBV5-8 combines with J gene TRBJ2-7; D gene ambiguous. The V end lost 2 bases, the J end lost 0 bases, and 9 bases lay between the germline ends. Germline lookup yields CDR1 SGHTS and CDR2 YDEGEE. The CDR3 contains 14 residues.

This clone was seen only a few times. V and J are TRBV12-5 and TRBJ2-2; 9 positions agree with TRBD1. The CDR3 length is 16 residues. J was trimmed by 3 bases and V by 2 bases; bases with no gene match: 4. Germline CDR1 is LGHNT and CDR2 is FRNRAP. The CDR3 DNA is TGTGCTAGTGGTTTGCTGGGACAGGGAGACACCGGGGAGCTGTTTTTT. Protein: CASGLLGQGDTGELFF.

V usage is TRBV5-6 and J usage is TRBJ2-2, with a weak D call TRBD1 (5 bases). From germline, CDR1 is SGHDT and CDR2 YYEEEE. Trimming removed 1 base from V and 7 bases from J, with 5 bases in between. There are 12 residues in the CDR3. The CDR3 DNA reads TGTGCCAGCAGCTTGAGGGGCGGGGAGCTGTTTTTT. It yields the protein CASSLRGGELFF.

V gene TRBV7-3 combines with J gene TRBJ2-5; TRBD2 matches at 7 bases. The germline CDR1 and CDR2 sequences are SGHTA and FQGTGA. Trimming cost V 0 bases and J 2 bases; bases outside gene matches: 3. This CDR3 has 15 amino acids. The CDR3 DNA reads as TGTGCCAGCAGCTTAACCTCTAGCGGACAAGAGACCCAGTACTTC. It specifies CASSLTSSGQETQYF.

The CDR3 DNA is TGTGCCTATCAAAGGGATAACACTGAAGCTTTCTTT. It translates to CAYQRDNTEAFF. The V and J genes are TRBV30 and TRBJ1-1; D is uncertain. CDR3 length: 12 amino acids. V gave up 7 bases and J gave up 2 bases, with 11 bases separating them. Germline assignment: CDR1 GTSNPN and CDR2 SVGIG (reference sequence).

In this sample, this clone turned up once. The V gene is TRBV6-6, the J gene TRBJ2-7; 8 positions agree with TRBD2. Germline CDR1 reads MNHNY; CDR2 reads SVGAGI (reference sequence). This CDR3 contains 15 residues. With 6 bases clipped from V and 1 base from J, the junction kept 8 bases outside the gene matches. The CDR3 region has the DNA TGTGCCAGCAGCTTGACTAGCGACCCTTCCTACGAGCAGTACTTC. It translates to CASSLTSDPSYEQYF.

J is TRBJ2-5 and V is TRBV10-2; tentatively, D is TRBD2 (5 bases). CDR3 size: 11 residues. V dropped 5 bases and J dropped 9 bases, with 10 bases sitting between them. CDR1 and CDR2 (germline): WSHSY, SAAADI. The CDR3 nucleotides read TGCGCCAGCAGTCAGACGGAGGCCCAGTACTTC. It encodes CASSQTEAQYF.

This chain uses TRBV28 with TRBJ2-1; 9 positions match TRBD2. The trim removed 2 bases at V and 0 bases at J, leaving 2 bases unmatched. Germline-derived CDR1 and CDR2 are MDHEN and SYDVKM. This CDR3 contains 16 residues. CDR3 in amino acids: CASSLAGGSSYNEQFF. In DNA form, the CDR3 reads TGTGCCAGCAGTTTAGCGGGAGGGAGCTCCTACAATGAGCAGTTCTTC.

This rearrangement joins TRBV21-1 to TRBJ2-7; the table's D call TRBD2 went unverified against the DNA. TRBV21-1 is assigned pseudogene status. The length of the CDR3 is 16 residues. This CDR3 is CASLLALAGGPREQYV. The CDR3 bases are TGTGCCAGCCTCCTGGCCCTAGCGGGAGGGCCGAGGGAGCAGTACGTC.

V and J are TRBV9 and TRBJ2-2; TRBD1 is a possible D gene (6 bases). Trimming removed 5 bases at V and 5 bases at J, with 16 bases between. The CDR3 consists of 15 residues. The germline CDR1 and CDR2 sequences are SGDLS and YYNGEE. The DNA for the CDR3 is TGTGCCAGCAGTCCTCAGGGGAGTCTAACCGGGGAGCTGTTTTTT. It codes for CASSPQGSLTGELFF.

The chain recombines TRBV9 with TRBJ1-4; D gene uncertain. The germline gives CDR1 SGDLS, CDR2 YYNGEE. V lost 3 bases and J lost 3, with 9 bases in between. This CDR3 is 14 amino acids long. The DNA for the CDR3 is TGTGCCAGCAGCGGCACGGGAGCTAATGAAAAACTGTTTTTT. It specifies CASSGTGANEKLFF.

The rearrangement uses TRBV4-1 and TRBJ2-7; TRBD1 might be the D (6 bases). Trimming removed 0 bases at V and 5 bases at J, with 11 bases between. The CDR3 spans 14 residues. The germline gives CDR1 MGHRA, CDR2 YSYEKL. This chain's CDR3 is CASSQDLRDNEQYV. CDR3 in DNA: TGCGCCAGCAGCCAAGACCTACGGGACAACGAGCAGTACGTC.

V is TRBV6-7 and J is TRBJ2-1; D call uncertain. TRBV6-7 is designated an ORF whose function remains uncertain. V lost 2 bases and J lost 0, with 11 bases in between. The CDR3 contains 16 residues. CDR3: CASSYVRLLSYNEQFF. The CDR3 nucleotides are TGTGCCAGCAGTTACGTTCGGTTACTCTCCTACAATGAGCAGTTCTTC.

The V call is TRBV28, the J call TRBJ2-5; 12 bases are a match to TRBD2. CDR1 and CDR2 (germline): MDHEN, SYDVKM. After removal of 2 bases from V and 4 bases from J, the junction contained 11 bases not matched to a gene. The CDR3 is 18 residues long. The CDR3, as DNA: TGTGCCAGCAGTTTAATCCTAGCGGGAGGGTCGGTCGGAGAGACCCAGTACTTC. This gives the protein CASSLILAGGSVGETQYF.

The rearrangement joins TRBV10-2 to TRBJ1-2; a weak D match, TRBD1 (5 bases). Germline V gene sequence: CDR1 WSHSY, CDR2 SAAADI. Trimming removed 0 bases at V and 7 bases at J, with 18 bases between. The CDR3 is 16 residues long. DNA of the CDR3: TGCGCCAGCAGTGAGTCCAAAGGGGCAGGGATAAGTGGCTACACCTTC. Translating gives CASSESKGAGISGYTF.

The chain has TRBV4-1 and TRBJ2-7, with 9 bases fitting TRBD2. Trimming took 3 bases from V and 4 from J; bases not matched to a gene: 22. This CDR3 comprises 20 residues. The germline V gene has CDR1 MGHRA and CDR2 YSYEKL. The CDR3 here is CASSHEIKWGASGNQYEQYF. CDR3 nucleotide sequence: TGCGCCAGCAGCCATGAAATAAAATGGGGAGCTAGCGGGAACCAATACGAGCAGTACTTC.

V is TRBV27 and J is TRBJ1-4, with 9 bases matching TRBD1. The V and J ends lost 1 base and 0 bases, in that order; junction bases with no gene match: 6. Germline V gene data show CDR1 as MNHEY and CDR2 as SMNVEV (reference sequence). The CDR3 loop spans 18 amino acids. CDR3 in amino acids: CASSLYGTGPSTNEKLFF. CDR3 bases: TGTGCCAGCAGTTTATACGGGACAGGGCCCTCAACTAATGAAAAACTGTTTTTT.

The chain is built from TRBV27 and TRBJ2-7; TRBD1 matches 12 bases. Trimming at V came to 6 bases and at J to 5 bases, leaving 8 bases not matched to a gene. The germline V gene has CDR1 MNHEY and CDR2 SMNVEV (reference sequence). This CDR3 region has 15 residues. CDR3 DNA sequence: TGTGCCAGCAGCTCCGGGACAGGGGGCCGGGACGAGCAGTACTTC. It is translated as CASSSGTGGRDEQYF.

The gene calls are TRBV27 and TRBJ1-1, with a tentative D call TRBD1 (5 bases). The length of the CDR3 is 14 residues. The V gene's germline CDR1 is MNHEY and CDR2 SMNVEV (reference sequence). With 6 bases removed from V and 0 bases from J, the gap between germline ends came to 11 bases. The CDR3 is CASRTVIMNTEAFF. The CDR3 nucleotides are TGTGCCAGCAGGACAGTGATTATGAACACTGAAGCTTTCTTT.

The genes are TRBV9 and TRBJ2-1; D call uncertain. V was cut by 0 bases and J by 0 bases, with 10 bases left in between. Looked up from germline, CDR1 is SGDLS and CDR2 is YYNGEE. The CDR3 is made up of 16 amino acids. The CDR3 region is CASSVGGQSSYNEQFF. CDR3 DNA: TGTGCCAGCAGCGTAGGGGGTCAGAGCTCCTACAATGAGCAGTTCTTC.

The chain recombines TRBV6-6 with TRBJ2-2; D not certain. Germline assignment: CDR1 MNHNY and CDR2 SVGAGI (reference sequence). There are 12 residues in the CDR3. V was clipped by 8 bases and J by 6 bases, with 10 bases between them. The CDR3 DNA reads TGTGCCAGCCACCCTCGGCCCGGGGAGCTGTTTTTT. Translating it yields CASHPRPGELFF.

A single count supports this clone. This chain uses TRBV6-4 with TRBJ2-5; D is possibly TRBD1 or TRBD2 (6 bases each). Germline CDR1 MRHNA, CDR2 SNTAGT. The CDR3 consists of 13 residues. CDR3 coding DNA: TGTCCCGGGGGCAGGGGCGGTTTTCGGACCCAGTACTTC. Translating gives CPGGRGGFRTQYF.

This chain links TRBV4-2 with TRBJ2-5; 10 positions agree with TRBD2. Trimming removed 0 bases from V and 5 bases from J; junction bases left unmatched: 12. Germline CDR1 and CDR2: LGHNA and YNFKEQ. CDR3 length: 18 amino acids. The CDR3 coding sequence is TGTGCCAGCAGCCAAGATTACATGGCTAGCGGGAGAGGGGAGACCCAGTACTTC. It yields the protein CASSQDYMASGRGETQYF.

V and J are TRBV20-1 and TRBJ1-1; D perhaps matches TRBD1 (6 bases). This CDR3 has 11 amino acids. Looked up from germline, CDR1 is DFQATT and CDR2 is SNEGSKA (reference sequence). V was pared by 7 bases and J by 9 bases, with 15 bases between. Here the CDR3 reads CSVRAGTKAFF. In nucleotides, the CDR3 is TGCAGTGTCCGGGCCGGGACAAAAGCTTTCTTT.

This clone was observed a handful of times. The chain has TRBV7-9 and TRBJ2-7; 9 bases match TRBD1. The CDR3 runs 13 residues. The V and J ends lost 4 bases and 5 bases, in that order; junction bases with no gene match: 3. The germline CDR1 and CDR2 sequences are SEHNR and FQNEAQ (reference sequence). The CDR3 reads CASSWTGVDEQYV. In nucleotides, the CDR3 is TGTGCCAGCAGCTGGACAGGGGTCGACGAGCAGTACGTC.